A single sample gave rise to the 32 T cell receptor beta chains below, sequenced in a study of T cell changes during pregnancy in multiple sclerosis. The table came from immunoSEQ multiplex PCR; TCRdb's copy has only in-frame clones and leaves some out. The table records 70,000 to 100,000 clones, 80% to 95% of them present only once. Specimen: peripheral blood, collected in the first trimester of pregnancy. Receptor source: a female donor with multiple sclerosis, enrolled in a pregnancy study.

The chain joins TRBV18 to TRBJ1-2; D remains unclear. Germline V gene data show CDR1 as KGHSH and CDR2 as LQKENI. This CDR3 spans 12 amino acids. V lost 3 bases, J lost 6 bases, and 8 bases lay in between. The CDR3 sequence is CASSPGSDGYTF. The CDR3 DNA follows: TGTGCCAGCTCACCCGGGAGTGATGGCTACACCTTC.

This clone has only one observation. The CDR3: CAWSRGTGREAFF. In DNA, the CDR3 is TGTGCCTGGAGCCGGGGGACGGGCAGAGAAGCTTTCTTT. The chain couples TRBV30 to TRBJ1-1; weak D call: TRBD1 (5 bases). Trimming removed 3 bases from V and 8 bases from J, with 16 bases in between. CDR1 and CDR2 from the germline V gene are GTSNPN and SVGIG (reference sequence). The CDR3 runs 13 residues.

This chain joins TRBV18 and TRBJ1-1; 7 bases agree with TRBD1. This CDR3 is built from 12 residues. V gave up 3 bases and J gave up 8 bases; unmatched junction bases: 3. Per the germline V gene, CDR1 is KGHSH and CDR2 is LQKENI. The CDR3 loop is CASSPGTVEAFF. The CDR3 DNA is TGTGCCAGCTCACCGGGGACAGTAGAAGCTTTCTTT.

The rearrangement joins TRBV9 to TRBJ1-2; 8 nucleotides line up with TRBD1. Germline trimming cut 0 bases from V and 8 bases from J; bases unmatched to any gene: 12. The CDR3 length is 16 residues. In germline, CDR1 is SGDLS, CDR2 YYNGEE. CDR3: CASSVGGTGLTYGYTF. The CDR3 region has the DNA TGTGCCAGCAGCGTAGGGGGGACAGGACTCACCTACGGCTACACCTTC. Looking up the rest from reference TRBV9 and TRBJ1-2 gives the full variable domain: DSGVTQTPKHLITATGQRVTLRCSPRSGDLSVYWYQQSLDQGLQFLIQYYNGEERAKGNILERFSAQQFPDLHSELNLSSLELGDSALYFCASSVGGTGLTYGYTFGSGTRLTVV.

The chain couples TRBV21-1 to TRBJ2-3; the D segment call TRBD1 is taken from the table without a DNA check. TRBV21-1 is annotated as a pseudogene. The CDR3 has 15 residues. The CDR3 loop is CASSKNRARTDTQYF. For the CDR3, the DNA is TGTGCCAGCAGCAAAAACAGGGCCCGCACAGATACGCAGTATTTT.

The genes are TRBV9 and TRBJ2-1; TRBD2 aligns across 10 bases. This CDR3 has 16 amino acids. With V trimmed by 0 bases and J by 7 bases, 7 bases remained unmatched. CDR1 and CDR2 (germline): SGDLS, YYNGEE. CDR3 coding DNA: TGTGCCAGCAGCGTAGTAGGGCGGACTAGCGGTAATGAGCAGTTCTTC. Encoded protein: CASSVVGRTSGNEQFF.

The chain joins TRBV7-6 to TRBJ2-5; 8 positions match TRBD1. Unmatched junction bases numbered 3, after V lost 1 base and J lost 5 bases. The germline V gene has CDR1 SGHVS and CDR2 FNYEAQ. The CDR3 runs to 14 residues. The CDR3 DNA sequence: TGTGCCAGCAGCTTAGGGACAGGGACGGAGACCCAGTACTTC. Translated, it gives CASSLGTGTETQYF.

This sequence joins TRBV2 and TRBJ2-7; 7 positions agree with TRBD2. This CDR3 has 17 amino acids. In germline, CDR1 is SNHLY, CDR2 FYNNEI. J lost 3 bases, V lost 7 bases, and 18 bases had no gene match. CDR3 bases: TGTGCCAGCACCTCCGGGACTAACACCGAAACAAACTACGAGCAGTACTTC. Its translation is CASTSGTNTETNYEQYF.

This chain connects TRBV30 to TRBJ2-2; D remains unclear. The CDR3 contains 13 residues. V lost 1 base, J lost 6 bases, and 9 bases lay in between. Germline V gene sequence: CDR1 GTSNPN, CDR2 SVGIG (reference sequence). CDR3 nucleotides: TGTGCCTGGAGTGCCGAGGTAGCCGGGGAGCTGTTTTTT. The encoded protein is CAWSAEVAGELFF.

The V and J genes are TRBV2 and TRBJ1-1; 7 nucleotides line up with TRBD1. This CDR3 region has 14 residues. The J segment lost 1 base and the V segment lost 6 bases, leaving 5 bases of the junction unmatched. Germline values: CDR1 SNHLY, CDR2 FYNNEI. CDR3 loop: CASSFRGANTEAFF. CDR3 in DNA: TGTGCCAGCAGCTTCAGGGGGGCGAACACTGAAGCTTTCTTT.

The V call is TRBV6-1, the J call TRBJ1-1; unclear D gene. In germline, CDR1 is MNHNS, CDR2 SASEGT. Between the trimmed V and J ends, which lost 11 bases and 8 bases, there was a span of 18 bases. CDR3 length equals 12 residues. CDR3 residues: CAASLPRPEAFF. CDR3 sequence (DNA): TGTGCCGCGTCACTACCTCGGCCCGAAGCTTTCTTT.

V usage is TRBV5-1 and J usage is TRBJ2-3; 7 positions match TRBD2. Germline V gene lookup returns CDR1 SGHRS and CDR2 YFSETQ. V gave up 4 bases and J gave up 3 bases; unmatched junction bases: 5. CDR3 length: 14 amino acids. The CDR3 region has the DNA TGCGCCAGCAGCGGGTCGGGAGGAACAGATACGCAGTATTTT. It encodes CASSGSGGTDTQYF. The variable domain in full, with the rest retrieved from reference TRBV5-1 and TRBJ2-3, is KAGVTQTPRYLIKTRGQQVTLSCSPISGHRSVSWYQQTPGQGLQFLFEYFSETQRNKGNFPGRFSGRQFSNSRSEMNVSTLELGDSALYLCASSGSGGTDTQYFGPGTRLTVL.

CDR3 nucleotide sequence: TGTGCCAGCGTCAGGGACAGGGGGACCTACGAGCAGTACTTC. Encoded protein: CASVRDRGTYEQYF. The rearrangement uses TRBV28 and TRBJ2-7; 11 nucleotides match TRBD1. V shed 8 bases and J 2 bases; nucleotides not matched to a gene: 5. The CDR3 has 14 amino acids. Germline V gene sequence: CDR1 MDHEN, CDR2 SYDVKM.

The chain employs TRBV27 and TRBJ2-5; D not certain. V was pared by 0 bases and J by 3 bases, with 11 bases between. Germline V gives CDR1 MNHEY, CDR2 SMNVEV (reference sequence). The CDR3 covers 15 residues. The CDR3 loop reads CASSLSFPREETQYF. The CDR3 DNA reads as TGTGCCAGCAGTTTATCGTTTCCTCGAGAAGAGACCCAGTACTTC.

The chain uses TRBV4-3 and TRBJ2-2; D uncertain. Germline V lookup: CDR1 LGHNA, CDR2 YSLEER. The CDR3 length is 14 residues. V was pared by 0 bases and J by 5 bases, with 7 bases between. The chain's CDR3 is CASSQEDMTGELFF. The CDR3 DNA follows: TGCGCCAGCAGCCAAGAAGACATGACCGGGGAGCTGTTTTTT.

V and J are TRBV27 and TRBJ2-7, with a possible D match to TRBD2 (7 bases). V lost 3 bases, J lost 0 bases, and 12 bases lay in between. The CDR3 loop spans 15 amino acids. Germline CDR1 MNHEY, CDR2 SMNVEV (reference sequence). The DNA of the CDR3 is TGTGCCAGCAGTTTTGGGGGCGGGAGCTCCTACGAGCAGTACTTC. Its protein is CASSFGGGSSYEQYF.

This clone was observed many times. The rearrangement links TRBV27 to TRBJ2-3; TRBD1 matches at 10 bases. Germline V gives CDR1 MNHEY, CDR2 SMNVEV (reference sequence). CDR3 length: 14 residues. The J segment lost 2 bases and the V segment lost 8 bases, leaving 4 bases of the junction unmatched. The CDR3 DNA sequence: TGTGCCAGCGGGGACAGGGGTTACACAGATACGCAGTATTTT. As protein: CASGDRGYTDTQYF.

This clone was counted once. The V gene is TRBV2, the J gene TRBJ1-1, with 7 bases matching TRBD1. Germline-derived CDR1 and CDR2 are SNHLY and FYNNEI. V lost 2 bases and J lost 1; bases outside the gene matches: 1. This CDR3 has 14 amino acids. The CDR3 nucleotides are TGTGCCAGCAGTGAATGGGACAGGAACACTGAAGCTTTCTTT. Its protein product is CASSEWDRNTEAFF.

The chain employs TRBV4-1 and TRBJ1-1; 8 bases are a match to TRBD1. Germline CDR1 MGHRA, CDR2 YSYEKL. The CDR3 has 14 residues. V trimming: 4 bases; J trimming: 5 bases; junction bases outside the gene matches: 6. The CDR3 DNA reads TGCGCCAGCAGCCTCGAGACAGGGGTAACTGAAGCTTTCTTT. Protein sequence: CASSLETGVTEAFF.

The chain recombines TRBV19 with TRBJ1-5; TRBD1 agrees at 9 bases. CDR1 and CDR2 from the germline V gene are LNHDA and SQIVND (reference sequence). This CDR3 region has 17 residues. The trim removed 8 bases at V and 0 bases at J, leaving 11 bases unmatched. The CDR3 DNA sequence: TGTGCCAGTTGCTCCGGGACAGGGTTTTTTAGCAATCAGCCCCAGCATTTT. Translating gives CASCSGTGFFSNQPQHF. Filled out from reference TRBV19 and TRBJ1-5, the complete variable domain reads DGGITQSPKYLFRKEGQNVTLSCEQNLNHDAMYWYRQDPGQGLRLIYYSQIVNDFQKGDIAEGYSVSREKKESFPLTVTSAQKNPTAFYLCASCSGTGFFSNQPQHFGDGTRLSIL.

The chain joins TRBV19 to TRBJ2-7; D is undetermined. Deletions cut 4 bases from V and 0 bases from J, with 7 bases between. Looked up from germline, CDR1 is LNHDA and CDR2 is SQIVND (reference sequence). The CDR3 has 13 residues. The CDR3 protein is CASSSGDSYEQYF. DNA of the CDR3: TGTGCCAGTAGTAGCGGCGACTCCTACGAGCAGTACTTC.

The chain recombines TRBV5-1 with TRBJ1-2; 8 bases are shared with TRBD1. V was pared by 3 bases and J by 4 bases, with 8 bases of the junction left unmatched. The germline V gene encodes CDR1 SGHRS and CDR2 YFSETQ. This CDR3 is 15 amino acids long. Here the CDR3 reads CASSSGQDSIYGYTF. CDR3 in DNA: TGCGCCAGCAGCTCGGGACAGGACAGCATCTATGGCTACACCTTC.

The V gene is TRBV5-8, the J gene TRBJ1-1; D may be TRBD1 (5 bases). Trimming took 7 bases from V and 1 from J, leaving 17 bases between them. The germline gives CDR1 SGHTS, CDR2 YDEGEE. There are 15 residues in the CDR3. The CDR3 reads CASPVQEDTNTEAFF. For the CDR3, the DNA is TGTGCCAGCCCTGTCCAAGAGGACACGAACACTGAAGCTTTCTTT.

This clone appeared a single time. V gene TRBV7-8 combines with J gene TRBJ2-3; 7 nucleotides align to TRBD1. Germline V CDR1 and CDR2: SGHVS, FQNEAQ. The CDR3 covers 14 residues. J was trimmed by 6 bases and V by 5 bases; bases with no gene match: 8. CDR3 residues: CASSQRQGWDTQYF. Written as DNA, the CDR3 is TGTGCCAGCAGCCAGAGACAGGGTTGGGATACGCAGTATTTT.

The gene calls are TRBV14 and TRBJ2-7, with 10 nucleotides matching TRBD2. The J segment lost 5 bases and the V segment lost 4 bases, leaving 14 bases of the junction unmatched. The CDR3 totals 17 residues. Germline V gene lookup returns CDR1 SGHDN and CDR2 FVKESK. The DNA for the CDR3 is TGTGCCAGCAGCCCTTCTAGCGGGGGAGCGGGCGGAGACGAGCAGTACTTC. It encodes CASSPSSGGAGGDEQYF.

The chain carries TRBV9 and TRBJ2-1; 16 nucleotides match TRBD2. Germline V gene lookup returns CDR1 SGDLS and CDR2 YYNGEE. CDR3 length: 17 amino acids. Germline trimming cut 3 bases from V and 6 bases from J; bases unmatched to any gene: 6. The CDR3 reads CASSASGLAGGGNEQFF. The CDR3 DNA is TGTGCCAGCAGCGCTTCGGGACTAGCGGGAGGGGGCAATGAGCAGTTCTTC. The full variable domain, with the rest looked up from reference TRBV9 and TRBJ2-1, is DSGVTQTPKHLITATGQRVTLRCSPRSGDLSVYWYQQSLDQGLQFLIQYYNGEERAKGNILERFSAQQFPDLHSELNLSSLELGDSALYFCASSASGLAGGGNEQFFGPGTRLTVL.

The sample holds a few counts of this clone. This chain joins TRBV10-1 and TRBJ1-5, with D possibly matching TRBD1 (6 bases). V gave up 5 bases and J gave up 6 bases, with 11 bases separating them. The germline V gene has CDR1 WNHNN and CDR2 SYGVQD (reference sequence). CDR3 length: 13 residues. The CDR3 is CASSQGTTQPQHF. In DNA, the CDR3 is TGCGCCAGCAGTCAGGGGACGACTCAGCCCCAGCATTTT.

The V gene is TRBV7-9, the J gene TRBJ2-2; D unclear. The CDR3 consists of 17 residues. Per the germline V gene, CDR1 is SEHNR and CDR2 is FQNEAQ (reference sequence). Trimming pared 2 bases from V and 0 bases from J, leaving 13 bases between. The CDR3 sequence: CASSLKKSISNTGELFF. As DNA, the CDR3 is TGTGCCAGCAGCTTAAAAAAGAGTATATCGAACACCGGGGAGCTGTTTTTT.

This chain links TRBV7-6 with TRBJ2-5; tentative D call: TRBD2 (5 bases). Trimming removed 0 bases at V and 5 bases at J, with 13 bases between. Germline-derived CDR1 and CDR2 are SGHVS and FNYEAQ. The CDR3 sequence is 15 residues long. The CDR3 DNA reads as TGTGCCAGCAGCTTAGCGGCGGGTCTCGGGGAGACCCAGTACTTC. This gives the protein CASSLAAGLGETQYF.

The chain is built from TRBV30 and TRBJ1-2, with D possibly TRBD1 on 6 matching bases. The CDR3 is 14 amino acids. The V gene's germline CDR1 is GTSNPN and CDR2 SVGIG (reference sequence). V was trimmed by 6 bases and J by 1 base, leaving 15 bases between them. CDR3 residues: CACLRDIVNYGYTF. The CDR3 DNA follows: TGTGCCTGCCTCCGGGACATCGTTAACTATGGCTACACCTTC.

This sequence joins TRBV6-5 and TRBJ2-5; no definite D call. Deletions cut 0 bases from V and 5 bases from J, with 10 bases between. The CDR3 consists of 14 residues. Germline lookup yields CDR1 MNHEY and CDR2 SVGAGI. The DNA of the CDR3 is TGTGCCAGCAGTTACTCGGCCGCCTGGGAGACCCAGTACTTC. Its translation: CASSYSAAWETQYF.

This clone was seen a single time. DNA for the CDR3: TGTGCCAGTGGAGCGGGGCCGTCTTTTGAGCAGTACTTC. Its translation is CASGAGPSFEQYF. The V and J genes are TRBV19 and TRBJ2-7, with 7 positions matching TRBD2. The V segment lost 8 bases and the J segment 7 bases; nucleotides outside the gene matches: 11. Germline V gene sequence: CDR1 LNHDA, CDR2 SQIVND (reference sequence). The CDR3 totals 13 residues. Using reference TRBV19 and TRBJ2-7 for the parts outside the CDR3, the full variable domain is DGGITQSPKYLFRKEGQNVTLSCEQNLNHDAMYWYRQDPGQGLRLIYYSQIVNDFQKGDIAEGYSVSREKKESFPLTVTSAQKNPTAFYLCASGAGPSFEQYFGPGTRLTVT.